This TCR beta chain was obtained from a study of cytomegalovirus exposure and HLA in healthy donors. Study at large: Researchers previously reported finding fewer than 140 million unique TCR beta sequences from roughly 200 million T cells.

A word on this clone: The antigen is unknown.

Primers for the PCR totalled 60 Vbeta and 13 Jbeta. TCRdb keeps only in-frame clones here, not all; method: immunoSEQ multiplex PCR. The table has about 97,000 clones, around 85% seen once. Study results and limitations: For TCR beta chains, V- and J-gene trimming was later linked to a missense DCLRE1C variant.

Germline-derived CDR1 and CDR2 are SQVTM and ANQGSEA. CDR3 size: 17 residues. V gave up 2 bases and J gave up 4 bases, with 23 bases separating them. Sequenced input: PBMCs. The source is a man aged 30 to 39 in good health and CMV-seronegative. The chain joins TRBV29-1 to TRBJ1-2; possibly TRBD1 for D (5 bases). CDR3 in amino acids: CSVETLWGTPGAYGYTF. In nucleotides, the CDR3 is TGCAGCGTTGAAACCCTCTGGGGGACTCCGGGCGCCTATGGCTACACCTTC.